This is a list of T cell receptor beta chains from one sample in a study of blood T cells in healthy people across ages. TCRdb ran MiXCR on the 5' RACE reads and lists one entry per CDR3 protein. The repertoire holds 600,000 to 800,000 distinct CDR3 sequences, with around 20% as singletons. Source material: blood. Source of these receptors: a man aged 70 or older in good health. The CDR3 runs from the conserved cysteine through the conserved F or W. Fields, in order: CDR3 protein, CDR3 DNA, clone size, D gene, V gene, J gene. A D gene is named only where the DNA matches it firmly. The size of a clone is reported for some rows only, either as once, few or many, or as a class for expanded clones.

CSVEGLRTEAFF	TGCAGCGTAGAGGGGTTGAGGACTGAAGCTTTCTTT	few	.	TRBV29-1	TRBJ1-1
CASNTKQGSEQFF	TGTGCCAGCAATACTAAACAGGGTAGTGAGCAGTTCTTC	.	.	TRBV7-9	TRBJ2-1
CSARDSRGPAKNIQYF	TGCAGTGCTAGAGACTCCAGGGGGCCTGCCAAAAACATTCAGTACTTC	few	TRBD1	TRBV20-1	TRBJ2-4
CASSLWREEDTQYF	TGTGCCAGCAGCTTATGGCGGGAGGAAGATACGCAGTATTTT	.	TRBD2	TRBV7-2	TRBJ2-3
CAWSTGPRGYTF	TGTGCCTGGAGTACGGGACCTAGGGGCTACACCTTC	.	.	TRBV30	TRBJ1-2
CSAATSYEQYF	TGCAGCGCCGCGACTAGCTACGAGCAGTACTTC	many	.	TRBV29-1	TRBJ2-7
CASSLGQGGAFF	TGTGCCAGCAGTTTAGGACAGGGCGGCGCTTTCTTT	few	TRBD1	TRBV28	TRBJ1-1
CASSLVSYETQYF	TGCGCCAGCAGCTTGGTTAGCTATGAGACCCAGTACTTC	.	.	TRBV5-1	TRBJ2-5
CASSRDRVGSGNTIYF	TGTGCCAGCAGCCGTGACAGGGTAGGGTCTGGAAACACCATATATTTT	.	TRBD1	TRBV12-3/TRBV12-4	TRBJ1-3
CASSSDRGPYNEQFF	TGCGCCAGCAGCTCGGACAGGGGGCCCTACAATGAGCAGTTCTTC	many	TRBD1	TRBV5-1	TRBJ2-1
CASSSPGQGHEQYF	TGTGCCAGCAGCTCCCCGGGACAGGGACACGAGCAGTACTTC	.	TRBD1	TRBV7-2	TRBJ2-7
CASSPFSDKTGTGELFF	TGCGCCAGCAGCCCGTTCTCTGACAAGACGGGGACCGGGGAGCTGTTTTTT	few	.	TRBV5-1	TRBJ2-2
CASNSDRGNTEAFF	TGTGCCAGCAATTCGGACAGGGGGAACACTGAAGCTTTCTTT	few	TRBD1	TRBV28	TRBJ1-1
CASTPSRPSDTQYF	TGTGCCAGCACCCCAAGTAGGCCCTCAGATACGCAGTATTTT	.	.	TRBV7-9	TRBJ2-3
CAISENLGREDATDTQYF	TGTGCCATCAGTGAGAATCTCGGGCGGGAGGATGCGACAGATACGCAGTATTTT	.	TRBD2	TRBV10-3	TRBJ2-3
CASSFWTGQGYTF	TGTGCCAGCAGCTTTTGGACAGGGCAAGGCTACACCTTC	.	TRBD1	TRBV7-2	TRBJ1-2
CASSPGLAGIQETQYF	TGTGCCAGCAGCCCAGGACTAGCGGGGATCCAAGAGACCCAGTACTTC	.	TRBD2	TRBV7-9	TRBJ2-5
CASSQDPPGAGGTGNTIYF	TGCGCCAGCAGCCAAGATCCCCCTGGGGCAGGAGGTACTGGAAACACCATATATTTT	few	.	TRBV4-3	TRBJ1-3